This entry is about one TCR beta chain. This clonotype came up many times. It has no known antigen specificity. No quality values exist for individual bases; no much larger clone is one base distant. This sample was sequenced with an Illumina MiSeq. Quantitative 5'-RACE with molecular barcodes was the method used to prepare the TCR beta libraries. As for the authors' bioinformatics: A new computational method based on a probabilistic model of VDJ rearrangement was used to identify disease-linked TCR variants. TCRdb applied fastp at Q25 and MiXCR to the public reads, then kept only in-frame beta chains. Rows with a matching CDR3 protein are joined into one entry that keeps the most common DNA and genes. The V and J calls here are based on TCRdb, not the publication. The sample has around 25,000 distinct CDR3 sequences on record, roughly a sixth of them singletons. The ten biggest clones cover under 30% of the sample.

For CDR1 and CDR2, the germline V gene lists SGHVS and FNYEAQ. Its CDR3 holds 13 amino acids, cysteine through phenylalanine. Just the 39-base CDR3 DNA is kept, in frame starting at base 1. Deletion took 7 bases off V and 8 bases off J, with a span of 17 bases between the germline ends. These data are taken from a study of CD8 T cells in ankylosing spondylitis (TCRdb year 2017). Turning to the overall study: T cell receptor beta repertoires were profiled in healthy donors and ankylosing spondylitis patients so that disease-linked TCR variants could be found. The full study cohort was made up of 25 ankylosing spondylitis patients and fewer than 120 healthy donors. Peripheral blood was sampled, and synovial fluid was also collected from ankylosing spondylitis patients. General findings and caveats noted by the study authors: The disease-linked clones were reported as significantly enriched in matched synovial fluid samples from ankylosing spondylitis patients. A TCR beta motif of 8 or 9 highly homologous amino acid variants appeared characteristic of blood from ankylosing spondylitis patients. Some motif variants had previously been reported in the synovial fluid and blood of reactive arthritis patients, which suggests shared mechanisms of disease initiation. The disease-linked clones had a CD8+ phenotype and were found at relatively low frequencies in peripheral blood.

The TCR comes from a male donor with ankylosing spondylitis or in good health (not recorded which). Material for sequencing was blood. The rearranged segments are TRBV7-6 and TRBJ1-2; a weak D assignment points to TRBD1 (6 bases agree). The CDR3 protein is CASTLGQGTGYTF. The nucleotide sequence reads TGTGCCAGCACCCTTGGCCAGGGGACGGGCTACACCTTC. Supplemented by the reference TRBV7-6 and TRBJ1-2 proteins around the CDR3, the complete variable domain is GAGVSQSPRYKVTKRGQDVALRCDPISGHVSLYWYRQALGQGPEFLTYFNYEAQQDKSGLPNDRFSAERPEGSISTLTIQRTEQRDSAMYRCASTLGQGTGYTFGSGTRLTVV.